What follows are 26 T cell receptor beta chains derived from one specimen sequenced in a study of T cell responses to AZD1222 COVID-19 vaccine. Assay: immunoSEQ multiplex PCR; the TCRdb copy retains only in-frame clones and omits some. The sample holds tens of thousands of clones; about 87% are singletons and the top ten take 4.9%. Sequencing used peripheral blood, obtained on day 0 of AZD1222 vaccination. These receptors were collected from an adult in good health.

The V and J genes are TRBV6-5 and TRBJ1-2, with D possibly TRBD1 on 5 matching bases. Trimming removed 2 bases from V and 10 bases from J, with 14 bases in between. This CDR3 is built from 13 residues. CDR1 MNHEY and CDR2 SVGAGI come from the germline V gene. The CDR3 sequence is CASSYRPRGSYTF. Written as DNA, the CDR3 is TGTGCCAGCAGTTACCGGCCAAGGGGCTCCTACACCTTC.

The gene calls are TRBV5-1 and TRBJ2-7; 7 bases map to TRBD2. The germline gives CDR1 SGHRS, CDR2 YFSETQ. The CDR3 covers 14 residues. With V trimmed by 1 base and J by 4 bases, 5 bases remained unmatched. DNA for the CDR3: TGCGCCAGCAGCTTGCAGCGGGGTGGTTACGAGCAGTACTTC. Translated: CASSLQRGGYEQYF.

This clone was seen only once. The chain carries TRBV27 and TRBJ1-5; no clear D. This CDR3 contains 13 residues. V was clipped by 5 bases and J by 5 bases, with 10 bases between them. Germline CDR1 and CDR2: MNHEY and SMNVEV (reference sequence). CDR3: CASSPLWDQPQHF. CDR3 sequence (DNA): TGTGCCAGCAGTCCACTATGGGATCAGCCCCAGCATTTT.

The V call is TRBV3-1 (or the pseudogene TRBV3-2), the J call TRBJ1-1; TRBD1 matches 7 bases. V trimming: 1 base; J trimming: 0 bases; junction bases outside the gene matches: 5. The germline gives CDR1 LGHDT, CDR2 YNNKEL (reference sequence). The CDR3 sequence is 16 residues long. The CDR3 DNA reads as TGTGCCAGCAGCCAAGCGACAGGGCTGTTGAACACTGAAGCTTTCTTT. The encoded protein is CASSQATGLLNTEAFF.

This clone was counted once. The V and J genes are TRBV2 and TRBJ1-5; 8 nucleotides line up with TRBD1. CDR1 is SNHLY, CDR2 FYNNEI, per germline. V was pared by 2 bases and J by 7 bases, with 7 bases of the junction left unmatched. CDR3 size: 15 residues. The CDR3 DNA sequence: TGTGCCAGCAGTGAACAGGGGGCCGGAGGGCAGCCCCAGCATTTT. Protein sequence: CASSEQGAGGQPQHF.

The V call is TRBV7-2, the J call TRBJ2-3, with no clear D. This CDR3 comprises 15 residues. Germline loops: CDR1 SGHTA, CDR2 FQGNSA. Between the trimmed V and J ends, which lost 5 bases and 6 bases, there was a span of 18 bases. The CDR3 region has the DNA TGTGCCAGCAGCGCCCGGACGGCCTCCCGTGATACGCAGTATTTT. It translates to CASSARTASRDTQYF.

Here the CDR3 reads CASSPQGPGYTF. The CDR3 DNA is TGTGCCAGCAGCCCCCAGGGGCCTGGCTACACCTTC. This chain links TRBV28 with TRBJ1-2; D may be TRBD1 (6 bases). The CDR3 has 12 amino acids. CDR1 MDHEN and CDR2 SYDVKM come from the germline V gene. The V end lost 6 bases, the J end lost 7 bases, and 12 bases lay between the germline ends.

The chain has TRBV3-1 (or the pseudogene TRBV3-2) and TRBJ1-1, with D maybe TRBD1 (6 bases). The V gene's germline CDR1 is LGHDT and CDR2 YNNKEL (reference sequence). The CDR3 covers 15 residues. V gave up 4 bases and J gave up 5 bases, with 17 bases separating them. CDR3 DNA: TGTGCCAGCAGCCTAGGGGGGGTCGCTCTTACTGAAGCTTTCTTT. It codes for CASSLGGVALTEAFF.

V usage is TRBV9 and J usage is TRBJ1-2; D gene uncertain. The germline gives CDR1 SGDLS, CDR2 YYNGEE. Trimming took 0 bases from V and 7 from J, leaving 7 bases between them. The CDR3 spans 12 residues. The chain's CDR3 is CASSVGGSGYTF. CDR3 nucleotides: TGTGCCAGCAGCGTAGGGGGAAGTGGCTACACCTTC.

This chain uses TRBV19 with TRBJ2-4; a possible D gene is TRBD2 (6 bases). Trimming removed 5 bases at V and 0 bases at J, with 11 bases between. The germline V gene encodes CDR1 LNHDA and CDR2 SQIVND (reference sequence). CDR3 length: 15 residues. CDR3 DNA: TGTGCCAGTAGTTCGGGACTGTTAGCCAAAAACATTCAGTACTTC. This encodes CASSSGLLAKNIQYF.

The chain has TRBV12-3 or TRBV12-4 and TRBJ1-2; TRBD1 aligns across 10 bases. The CDR3 length is 13 residues. The V segment lost 6 bases and the J segment 6 bases; nucleotides outside the gene matches: 4. CDR3 in amino acids: CASREGTGDGYTF. The CDR3 nucleotides are TGTGCCAGCAGGGAAGGGACAGGGGATGGCTACACCTTC.

This rearrangement joins TRBV6-5 to TRBJ1-5; tentatively, D is TRBD1 (6 bases). Per germline, CDR1 MNHEY and CDR2 SVGAGI. V was shortened by 7 bases and J by 7 bases, with 14 bases between the two germline ends. The CDR3 spans 13 residues. CDR3 coding DNA: TGTGCCAGCATGGGGGGGCCAGGGCAGCCCCAGCATTTT. This codes for CASMGGPGQPQHF.

The chain carries TRBV11-2 and TRBJ1-3; unclear D gene. The CDR3 runs 13 residues. V was pared by 2 bases and J by 6 bases, with 8 bases between. Germline-derived CDR1 and CDR2 are SGHAT and FQNNGV. For the CDR3, the DNA is TGTGCCAGCAGCTTATCTCTGGTAAACACCATATATTTT. Amino acids: CASSLSLVNTIYF.

V is TRBV6-5 and J is TRBJ1-2, with D tentatively TRBD1 (6 bases). Per germline, CDR1 MNHEY and CDR2 SVGAGI. V lost 5 bases and J lost 8, with 12 bases in between. The CDR3 is made up of 12 amino acids. In DNA form, the CDR3 reads TGTGCCAGCAGTAATACAGGGTACGGCTACACCTTC. Translation: CASSNTGYGYTF.

The rearrangement uses TRBV6-6 and TRBJ2-6, with 11 bases that match TRBD1. After removal of 5 bases from V and 1 base from J, the junction contained 4 bases not matched to a gene. The CDR3 contains 17 residues. Germline CDR1 is MNHNY and CDR2 is SVGAGI (reference sequence). CDR3 region: CASSRTGGFSGANVLTF. CDR3 in DNA: TGTGCCAGCAGTCGGACAGGGGGCTTTTCTGGGGCCAACGTCCTGACTTTC.

The chain combines TRBV2 with TRBJ1-1; D not resolved. V was pared by 6 bases and J by 1 base, with 9 bases between. Looked up from germline, CDR1 is SNHLY and CDR2 is FYNNEI. The CDR3 runs to 13 residues. CDR3 sequence: CASRANQNTEAFF. CDR3 sequence (DNA): TGTGCCAGCAGGGCCAATCAGAACACTGAAGCTTTCTTT.

Turning to this clone: The junction differs from germline at one of its ends, possibly a read error. CDR3 sequence reads: CASSLAWQTEVFF. CDR3 sequence (DNA): TGTGCCAGCAGCTTAGCTTGGCAGACTGAAGTTTTCTTT. The V and J genes are TRBV7-9 and TRBJ1-1, with D unclear. Germline V gene data show CDR1 as SEHNR and CDR2 as FQNEAQ (reference sequence). The CDR3 consists of 13 residues.

J is TRBJ2-7 and V is TRBV14, with 7 bases fitting TRBD1. Trimming cost V 3 bases and J 2 bases; bases outside gene matches: 4. Germline loops: CDR1 SGHDN, CDR2 FVKESK. The CDR3 sequence is 14 residues long. CDR3 in amino acids: CASSHYRGPYEQYF. Here the CDR3 DNA reads TGTGCCAGCAGCCACTACAGGGGCCCCTACGAGCAGTACTTC.

The genes are TRBV19 and TRBJ1-3; no clear D. Per the germline V gene, CDR1 is LNHDA and CDR2 is SQIVND (reference sequence). V lost 7 bases and J lost 3, with 19 bases in between. This CDR3 is 16 amino acids long. The CDR3 region is CASTHGRGYGGNTIYF. For the CDR3, the DNA is TGTGCCAGTACCCACGGGAGAGGGTATGGTGGAAACACCATATATTTT. The whole variable domain, filled in from reference TRBV19 and TRBJ1-3, reads DGGITQSPKYLFRKEGQNVTLSCEQNLNHDAMYWYRQDPGQGLRLIYYSQIVNDFQKGDIAEGYSVSREKKESFPLTVTSAQKNPTAFYLCASTHGRGYGGNTIYFGEGSWLTVV.

The sample holds a few counts of this clone. The V and J genes are TRBV2 and TRBJ1-4; D ambiguous. The CDR3 spans 16 residues. Per the germline V gene, CDR1 is SNHLY and CDR2 is FYNNEI. V was shortened by 7 bases and J by 2 bases, with 17 bases between the two germline ends. The DNA of the CDR3 is TGTGCCAGCACCGGGTCCAAGGGATCCACTAATGAAAAACTGTTTTTT. It encodes CASTGSKGSTNEKLFF.

This clone showed up just once. The CDR3 DNA follows: TGTGCCAGCAGCTTAGCCGGGGGGCCCTACGAGCAGTACTTC. As protein: CASSLAGGPYEQYF. The chain combines TRBV11-1 with TRBJ2-7, with a weak D call TRBD2 (7 bases). CDR1 is SGHAT and CDR2 is FQDESV in the germline V gene (reference sequence). This CDR3 spans 14 amino acids. The V end lost 0 bases, the J end lost 2 bases, and 8 bases lay between the germline ends.

V gene TRBV30 combines with J gene TRBJ1-2; 7 bases fit TRBD1. The CDR3 extends over 11 amino acids. With V trimmed by 3 bases and J by 13 bases, 8 bases remained unmatched. Germline V gene sequence: CDR1 GTSNPN, CDR2 SVGIG (reference sequence). The CDR3 sequence is CAWSLGQAVTF. The CDR3 DNA reads TGTGCCTGGAGCCTAGGACAGGCGGTCACCTTC.

The rearrangement uses TRBV2 and TRBJ2-7; the D is unclear. The V end lost 10 bases, the J end lost 0 bases, and 16 bases lay between the germline ends. This CDR3 spans 14 amino acids. CDR1 is SNHLY, CDR2 FYNNEI, per germline. CDR3 in DNA: TGTGCCACCAGAGACACCCTGGTCTCCTACGAGCAGTACTTC. Amino acid sequence: CATRDTLVSYEQYF.

The gene calls are TRBV19 and TRBJ1-3; no firm D call. The V gene's germline CDR1 is LNHDA and CDR2 SQIVND (reference sequence). The CDR3 contains 14 residues. V was trimmed by 3 bases and J by 4 bases, leaving 10 bases between them. The CDR3 DNA is TGTGCCAGTAGTATCGCATCGGGCGGAAACACCATATATTTT. Protein sequence: CASSIASGGNTIYF.

The V and J genes are TRBV5-4 and TRBJ1-5; no definite D call. Germline V gives CDR1 SGHNT, CDR2 YYREEE (reference sequence). This CDR3 spans 14 amino acids. V gave up 2 bases and J gave up 3 bases, with 9 bases separating them. The CDR3 coding sequence is TGTGCCAGCAGCTTCGACGGCCACAATCAGCCCCAGCATTTT. Amino acid sequence: CASSFDGHNQPQHF.

CDR3 sequence (DNA): TGTGCCAGCAGTGGGACACACGGCATCCGGTTAGATACGCAGTATTTT. Its translation: CASSGTHGIRLDTQYF. This rearrangement joins TRBV6-2 or TRBV6-3 to TRBJ2-3; perhaps TRBD1 as D (6 bases). The germline V gene has CDR1 MNHEY and CDR2 SVGEGT. V shed 5 bases and J shed 5 bases, with 20 bases lying between them. The CDR3 sequence is 16 residues long.